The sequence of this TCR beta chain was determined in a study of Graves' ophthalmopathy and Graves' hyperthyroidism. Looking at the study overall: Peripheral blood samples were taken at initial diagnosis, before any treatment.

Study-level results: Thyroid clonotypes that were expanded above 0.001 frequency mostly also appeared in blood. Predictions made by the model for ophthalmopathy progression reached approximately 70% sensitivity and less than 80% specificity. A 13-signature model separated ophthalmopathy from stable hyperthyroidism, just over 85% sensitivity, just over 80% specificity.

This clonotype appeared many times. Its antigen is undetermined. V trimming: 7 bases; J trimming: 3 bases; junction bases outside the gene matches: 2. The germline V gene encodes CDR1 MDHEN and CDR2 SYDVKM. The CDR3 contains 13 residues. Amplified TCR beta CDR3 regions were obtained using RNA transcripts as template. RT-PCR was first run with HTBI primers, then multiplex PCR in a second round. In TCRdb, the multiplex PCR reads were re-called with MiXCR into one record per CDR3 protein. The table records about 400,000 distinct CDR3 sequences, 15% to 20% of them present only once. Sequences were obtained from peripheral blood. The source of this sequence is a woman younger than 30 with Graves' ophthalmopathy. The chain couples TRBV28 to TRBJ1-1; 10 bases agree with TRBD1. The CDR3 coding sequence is TGTGCCAGCAATGACAGGGGGCACACTGAAGCTTTCTTT. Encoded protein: CASNDRGHTEAFF. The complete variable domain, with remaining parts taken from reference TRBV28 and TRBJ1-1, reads DVKVTQSSRYLVKRTGEKVFLECVQDMDHENMFWYRQDPGLGLRLIYFSYDVKMKEKGDIPEGYSVSREKKERFSLILESASTNQTSMYLCASNDRGHTEAFFGQGTRLTVV.